This TCR beta chain was obtained from a study of blood T cell repertoires in COVID-19. Turning to the study itself: Both acute and convalescent COVID-19 samples were obtained from the United States, Italy and Spain.

How the authors handled the data: Using reference gene primer amplification, nucleated cell counts were estimated. Data came from immunoSEQ multiplex PCR; TCRdb stores just in-frame clones and leaves some out. The V and J calls and clone size were taken over from that table, and D and trimming were inferred from the DNA. This table holds 120,000 to 150,000 clones, around four fifths found once. In this sample, this clone turned up a few times. The germline CDR1 and CDR2 sequences are MNHEY and SVGAGI. There are 13 residues in the CDR3. The trim removed 4 bases at V and 4 bases at J, leaving 3 bases unmatched.

This receptor was identified in a middle-aged woman who had recovered from COVID-19. The sample taken for sequencing was PBMCs or T cells enriched from blood (not recorded which). The rearrangement joins TRBV6-5 to TRBJ1-1; 7 nucleotides match TRBD1. This CDR3 reads CASSWQGGTEAFF. The CDR3 DNA follows: TGTGCCAGCAGTTGGCAGGGGGGCACTGAAGCTTTCTTT.